The next 18 T cell receptor beta chains were all read from a single sample in a study of OX40 agonist ivuxolimab in advanced cancers. TCRdb keeps only in-frame clones here, not all; method: immunoSEQ multiplex PCR. This table has over 50,000 clones, 70% to 85% appearing once. The sequencing used CD4+ or CD8+ T cells sorted from blood, collected in a trial of the OX40 agonist ivuxolimab. These receptors originate from an adult with an advanced solid tumor such as melanoma, head and neck, liver or kidney cancer.

V gene TRBV5-4 combines with J gene TRBJ1-1; D is unclear. CDR3 length equals 11 residues. V lost 2 bases and J 2 bases, leaving 1 base between the germline ends. Per germline, CDR1 SGHNT and CDR2 YYREEE (reference sequence). Written as DNA, the CDR3 is TGTGCCAGCAGCTTAAACACTGAAGCTTTCTTT. It encodes CASSLNTEAFF.

The chain links TRBV14 to TRBJ2-5; 9 bases line up with TRBD2. Per the germline V gene, CDR1 is SGHDN and CDR2 is FVKESK. The trim removed 2 bases at V and 5 bases at J, leaving 18 bases unmatched. The CDR3 runs to 19 residues. The CDR3 nucleotides read TGTGCCAGCAGCCAACGCCCCATCCTCATAGCGGGGGAAGTGGAGACCCAGTACTTC. This gives the protein CASSQRPILIAGEVETQYF.

The rearrangement uses TRBV7-2 and TRBJ2-3; D is unresolved. Per the germline V gene, CDR1 is SGHTA and CDR2 is FQGNSA. With 5 bases removed from V and 2 bases from J, the gap between germline ends came to 17 bases. The CDR3 spans 16 residues. CDR3 region: CASSAWSARTTDTQYF. In nucleotides, the CDR3 is TGTGCCAGCAGCGCGTGGTCGGCTAGAACCACAGATACGCAGTATTTT.

The J gene is TRBJ1-6, the V gene TRBV9; TRBD1 is a possible D gene (6 bases). CDR3 length: 15 residues. Germline-derived CDR1 and CDR2 are SGDLS and YYNGEE. V dropped 3 bases and J dropped 10 bases, with 17 bases sitting between them. CDR3 nucleotides: TGTGCCAGCAGCGGGGGGCAGCCCTTGGGCTCACCCCTCCACTTT. This encodes CASSGGQPLGSPLHF.

This clone has just a few counts. The rearrangement joins TRBV5-4 to TRBJ1-3; D might be TRBD1 (5 bases). CDR1 is SGHNT, CDR2 YYREEE, per germline (reference sequence). V lost 0 bases to trimming and J lost 3 bases, with 7 bases between them. CDR3 length: 14 residues. The chain's CDR3 is CASSLAGLGNTIYF. The CDR3 DNA is TGTGCCAGCAGCTTGGCGGGGCTTGGAAACACCATATATTTT. Full variable domain (missing parts from reference TRBV5-4 and TRBJ1-3): ETGVTQSPTHLIKTRGQQVTLRCSSQSGHNTVSWYQQALGQGPQFIFQYYREEENGRGNFPPRFSGLQFPNYSSELNVNALELDDSALYLCASSLAGLGNTIYFGEGSWLTVV.

The chain combines TRBV5-4 with TRBJ2-5; 8 positions agree with TRBD2. The CDR3 runs to 15 residues. J gave up 2 bases and V 2 bases, and 5 bases lay outside the gene matches. Looked up from germline, CDR1 is SGHNT and CDR2 is YYREEE (reference sequence). The chain's CDR3 is CASSLLAGKQETQYF. CDR3 DNA: TGTGCCAGCAGCTTATTAGCGGGGAAACAAGAGACCCAGTACTTC. The full variable domain, rest sourced from reference TRBV5-4 and TRBJ2-5, is ETGVTQSPTHLIKTRGQQVTLRCSSQSGHNTVSWYQQALGQGPQFIFQYYREEENGRGNFPPRFSGLQFPNYSSELNVNALELDDSALYLCASSLLAGKQETQYFGPGTRLLVL.

This clone was recorded a few times. The chain employs TRBV2 and TRBJ2-5; D gene unclear. V was pared by 1 base and J by 7 bases, with 10 bases between. Per germline, CDR1 SNHLY and CDR2 FYNNEI. This CDR3 is built from 13 residues. CDR3 sequence: CASSEETASTQYF. Here the CDR3 DNA reads TGTGCCAGCAGTGAAGAGACGGCCTCGACCCAGTACTTC.

This clone has more than one count but fewer than ten. The rearrangement uses TRBV6-6 and TRBJ2-3; D gene uncertain. Germline CDR1 and CDR2: MNHNY and SVGAGI (reference sequence). CDR3 length: 13 amino acids. V was shortened by 6 bases and J by 6 bases, with 13 bases between the two germline ends. CDR3 coding DNA: TGTGCCAGCAGCCCCCCGGCCCGGGATACGCAGTATTTT. It yields the protein CASSPPARDTQYF.

This clone was counted once. This chain connects TRBV7-9 to TRBJ2-7; TRBD1 matches 7 bases. V lost 1 base to trimming and J lost 5 bases; unmatched junction nucleotides: 11. The CDR3 runs 16 residues. CDR1 is SEHNR, CDR2 FQNEAQ, per germline (reference sequence). The chain's CDR3 is CASSLVMQQGTHEQYF. The CDR3 DNA sequence: TGTGCCAGCAGCTTAGTTATGCAACAGGGGACCCACGAGCAGTACTTC.

The V and J genes are TRBV6-8 and TRBJ1-2; TRBD1 agrees at 8 bases. Trimming cost V 6 bases and J 4 bases; bases outside gene matches: 7. Germline V CDR1 and CDR2: MNHGY, SAAAGT. The CDR3 length is 14 residues. The CDR3 DNA reads as TGTGCCAGCAGGACCCAGACAGGGGCCTATGGCTACACCTTC. It specifies CASRTQTGAYGYTF.

CDR3 in amino acids: CASSPRSLAGGLSYEQYF. The CDR3 nucleotides are TGTGCCAGCTCACCACGCTCACTAGCGGGGGGGCTTTCCTACGAGCAGTACTTC. The chain couples TRBV18 to TRBJ2-7; 13 bases line up with TRBD2. Germline V gives CDR1 KGHSH, CDR2 LQKENI. The CDR3 consists of 18 residues. The J segment lost 1 base and the V segment lost 1 base, leaving 7 bases of the junction unmatched.

The chain joins TRBV19 to TRBJ1-2, with D uncertain. This CDR3 spans 15 amino acids. V was clipped by 6 bases and J by 4 bases, with 18 bases between them. Germline CDR1 LNHDA, CDR2 SQIVND (reference sequence). The CDR3 spells CASRVEALSGYGYTF. The CDR3 DNA reads TGTGCCAGTAGGGTTGAAGCCTTAAGTGGCTATGGCTACACCTTC.

This clone was seen ten or more times. This chain links TRBV30 with TRBJ2-7; D gene uncertain. Germline lookup yields CDR1 GTSNPN and CDR2 SVGIG (reference sequence). CDR3 size: 14 residues. V lost 4 bases, J lost 3 bases, and 16 bases lay in between. The CDR3 sequence is CAWTGRRPYYEQYF. CDR3 sequence (DNA): TGTGCCTGGACGGGCAGAAGGCCCTACTACGAGCAGTACTTC.

This clone has more than one count but fewer than ten. This rearrangement joins TRBV28 to TRBJ2-7; TRBD2 agrees at 9 bases. The V segment lost 6 bases and the J segment 0 bases; nucleotides outside the gene matches: 3. The CDR3 is made up of 14 amino acids. Per germline, CDR1 MDHEN and CDR2 SYDVKM. CDR3 in amino acids: CASRLAGFSYEQYF. The CDR3 bases are TGTGCCAGCAGACTAGCGGGTTTCTCCTACGAGCAGTACTTC.

The chain is built from TRBV7-2 and TRBJ2-7, with D tentatively TRBD1 or TRBD2 (6 bases each). Trimming removed 2 bases at V and 1 base at J, with 9 bases between. The CDR3 is 14 residues long. The germline CDR1 and CDR2 sequences are SGHTA and FQGNSA. The CDR3 is CASSLRGDSYEQYF. The CDR3 region has the DNA TGTGCCAGCAGCTTAAGGGGGGATTCCTACGAGCAGTACTTC.

The chain combines TRBV28 with TRBJ1-5; possibly TRBD1 for D (6 bases). Per the germline V gene, CDR1 is MDHEN and CDR2 is SYDVKM. The germline V and J ends were trimmed by 3 bases and 1 base, with 16 bases remaining between them. The CDR3 extends over 17 amino acids. Here the CDR3 DNA reads TGTGCCAGCAGTTTCGTGTTGGGGGGCAGGAGCAATCAGCCCCAGCATTTT. Translation: CASSFVLGGRSNQPQHF.

The chain carries TRBV2 and TRBJ1-1, with 8 positions matching TRBD1. Trimming at V came to 6 bases and at J to 0 bases, leaving 6 bases not matched to a gene. The V gene's germline CDR1 is SNHLY and CDR2 FYNNEI. The CDR3 extends over 15 amino acids. This CDR3 is CASRGQGTMNTEAFF. The DNA for the CDR3 is TGTGCCAGCAGAGGACAGGGAACCATGAACACTGAAGCTTTCTTT.

This chain connects TRBV5-1 to TRBJ2-3; 7 bases match TRBD2. V was clipped by 2 bases and J by 1 base; unmatched bases: 7. The CDR3 is 16 amino acids. In germline, CDR1 is SGHRS, CDR2 YFSETQ. The CDR3 loop reads CASSFQGGTGTDTQYF. DNA of the CDR3: TGCGCCAGCAGCTTCCAGGGAGGGACCGGCACAGATACGCAGTATTTT.